The clone carrying this TCR beta chain was seen repeatedly, ten times or more. Its antigen is not identified. This CDR3 region has 15 residues. V gave up 0 bases and J gave up 7 bases, with 13 bases separating them. Per germline, CDR1 SGHDT and CDR2 YYEEEE. The lymph nodes were axillary draining lymph nodes from breast cancer patients. TCRdb independently ran MiXCR on the multiplex PCR reads; one entry per CDR3 protein. The data hold about 230,000 distinct CDR3 sequences, with approximately 29% observed a single time. This sample was included in a study of breast tumors, draining lymph nodes, adjacent tissues. Study-level points and caveats: Data fit most tumor T cells coming from lymph node, expanding in tumor. Luminal-like breast cancer showed significantly higher tumor–nontumor repertoire similarity than basal-like. Compared with lymph nodes, tumors were less diverse; compared with nontumor tissue, more. Data only fit, rather than demonstrated, lymph node origin of most tumor T cells.

The receptor was derived from a female donor with breast cancer. Some clones in this sample may be carry-over from other donors' samples. Sequenced sample: axillary lymph node tissue. This chain connects TRBV5-6 to TRBJ2-2; no clear D gene. The CDR3 is CASSLVGRENGELFF. The CDR3 DNA is TGTGCCAGCAGCTTGGTGGGTAGGGAAAACGGGGAGCTGTTTTTT.